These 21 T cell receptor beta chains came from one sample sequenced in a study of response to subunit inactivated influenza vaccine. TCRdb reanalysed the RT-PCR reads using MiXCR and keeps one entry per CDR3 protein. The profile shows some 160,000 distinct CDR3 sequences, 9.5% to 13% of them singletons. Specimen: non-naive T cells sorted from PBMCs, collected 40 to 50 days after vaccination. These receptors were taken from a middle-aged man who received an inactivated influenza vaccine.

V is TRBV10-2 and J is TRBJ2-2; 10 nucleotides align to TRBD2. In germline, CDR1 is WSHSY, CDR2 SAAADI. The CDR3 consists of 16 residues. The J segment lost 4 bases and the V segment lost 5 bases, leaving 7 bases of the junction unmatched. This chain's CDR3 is CASSKRGGVSTGELFF. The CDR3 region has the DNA TGCGCCAGCAGTAAGCGGGGGGGCGTTAGCACCGGGGAGCTGTTTTTT.

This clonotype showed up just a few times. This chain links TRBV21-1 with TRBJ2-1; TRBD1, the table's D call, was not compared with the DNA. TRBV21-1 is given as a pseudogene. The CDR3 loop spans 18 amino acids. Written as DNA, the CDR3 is TGTGCCAGCAGCAAAGTTCCGGGTGCGGGCAGCTCCTACAATGAGCAGTTCTTC. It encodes CASSKVPGAGSSYNEQFF.

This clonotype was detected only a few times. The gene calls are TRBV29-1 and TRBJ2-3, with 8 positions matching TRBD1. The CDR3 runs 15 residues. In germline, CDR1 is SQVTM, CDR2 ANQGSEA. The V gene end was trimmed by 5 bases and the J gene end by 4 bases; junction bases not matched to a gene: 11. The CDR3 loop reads CSVLGQGYYSDTQYF. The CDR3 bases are TGCAGCGTTCTTGGACAGGGATACTATTCAGATACGCAGTATTTT.

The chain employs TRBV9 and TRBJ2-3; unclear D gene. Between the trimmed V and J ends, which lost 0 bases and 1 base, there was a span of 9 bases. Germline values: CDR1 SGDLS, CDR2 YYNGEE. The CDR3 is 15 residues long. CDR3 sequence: CASSVEPGRTDTQYF. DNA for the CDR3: TGTGCCAGCAGCGTAGAACCAGGCCGCACAGATACGCAGTATTTT.

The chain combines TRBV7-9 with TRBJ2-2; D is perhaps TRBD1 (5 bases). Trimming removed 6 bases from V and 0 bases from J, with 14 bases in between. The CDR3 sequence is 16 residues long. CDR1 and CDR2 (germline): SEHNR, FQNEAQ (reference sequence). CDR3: CASRPFQGANTGELFF. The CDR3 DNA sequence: TGTGCCAGCAGGCCTTTTCAGGGTGCGAACACCGGGGAGCTGTTTTTT.

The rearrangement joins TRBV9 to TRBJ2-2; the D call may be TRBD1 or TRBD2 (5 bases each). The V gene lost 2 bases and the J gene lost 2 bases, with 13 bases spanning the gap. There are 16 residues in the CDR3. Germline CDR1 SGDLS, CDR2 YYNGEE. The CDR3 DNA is TGTGCCAGCAGCGTCCGGGAAGGGGCAAACACCGGGGAGCTGTTTTTT. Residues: CASSVREGANTGELFF. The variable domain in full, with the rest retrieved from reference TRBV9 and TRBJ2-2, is DSGVTQTPKHLITATGQRVTLRCSPRSGDLSVYWYQQSLDQGLQFLIQYYNGEERAKGNILERFSAQQFPDLHSELNLSSLELGDSALYFCASSVREGANTGELFFGEGSRLTVL.

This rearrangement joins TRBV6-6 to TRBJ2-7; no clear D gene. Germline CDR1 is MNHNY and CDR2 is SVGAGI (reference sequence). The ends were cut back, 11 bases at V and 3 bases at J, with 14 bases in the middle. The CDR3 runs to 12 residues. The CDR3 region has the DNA TGTGCCGCAAGAGAAGTGGACTACGAGCAGTACTTC. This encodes CAAREVDYEQYF.

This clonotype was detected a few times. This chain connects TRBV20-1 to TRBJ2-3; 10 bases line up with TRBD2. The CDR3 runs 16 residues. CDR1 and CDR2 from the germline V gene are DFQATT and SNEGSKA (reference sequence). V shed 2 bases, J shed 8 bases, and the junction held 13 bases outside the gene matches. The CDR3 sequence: CSARSPGSGRWVTQYF. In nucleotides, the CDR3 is TGCAGTGCTAGATCCCCCGGTAGCGGGAGGTGGGTTACGCAGTATTTT.

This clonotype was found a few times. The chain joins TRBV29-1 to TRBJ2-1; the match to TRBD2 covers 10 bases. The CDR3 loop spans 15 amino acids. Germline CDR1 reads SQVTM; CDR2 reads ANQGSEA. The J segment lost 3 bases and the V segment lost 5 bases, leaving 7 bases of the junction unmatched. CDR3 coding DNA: TGCAGCGTTTACAGCGGGAGGGCCTACTACAATGAGCAGTTCTTC. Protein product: CSVYSGRAYYNEQFF.

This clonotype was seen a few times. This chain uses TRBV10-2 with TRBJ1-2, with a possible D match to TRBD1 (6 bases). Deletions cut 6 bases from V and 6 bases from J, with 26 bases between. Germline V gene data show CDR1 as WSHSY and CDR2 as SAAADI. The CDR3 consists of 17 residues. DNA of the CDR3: TGCGCCAGCAGACCCACATTGGGGCGGCGGGACAAGAATGGCTACACCTTC. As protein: CASRPTLGRRDKNGYTF.

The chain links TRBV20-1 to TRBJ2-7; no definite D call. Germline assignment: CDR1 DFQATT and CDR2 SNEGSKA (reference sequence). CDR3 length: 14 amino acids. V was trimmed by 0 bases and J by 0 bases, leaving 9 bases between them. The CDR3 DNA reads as TGCAGTGCTAGAGATTTGGAGAGCTCCTACGAGCAGTACTTC. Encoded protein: CSARDLESSYEQYF.

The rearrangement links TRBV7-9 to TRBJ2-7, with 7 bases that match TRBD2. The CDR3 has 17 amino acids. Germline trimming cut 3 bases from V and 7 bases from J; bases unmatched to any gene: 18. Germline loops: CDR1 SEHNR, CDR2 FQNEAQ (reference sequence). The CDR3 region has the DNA TGTGCCAGCAGCTTTCTCTCACGAGCGGGGCTACATCTGGAGCAGTACTTC. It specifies CASSFLSRAGLHLEQYF.

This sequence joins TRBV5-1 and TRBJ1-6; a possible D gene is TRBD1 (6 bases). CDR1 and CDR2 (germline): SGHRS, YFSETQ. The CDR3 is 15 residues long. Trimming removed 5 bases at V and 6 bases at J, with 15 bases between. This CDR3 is CASREGTPANSPLHF. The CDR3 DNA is TGCGCCAGCAGAGAGGGGACACCGGCTAATTCACCCCTCCACTTT. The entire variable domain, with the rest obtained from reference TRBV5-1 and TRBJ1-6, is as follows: KAGVTQTPRYLIKTRGQQVTLSCSPISGHRSVSWYQQTPGQGLQFLFEYFSETQRNKGNFPGRFSGRQFSNSRSEMNVSTLELGDSALYLCASREGTPANSPLHFGNGTRLTVT.

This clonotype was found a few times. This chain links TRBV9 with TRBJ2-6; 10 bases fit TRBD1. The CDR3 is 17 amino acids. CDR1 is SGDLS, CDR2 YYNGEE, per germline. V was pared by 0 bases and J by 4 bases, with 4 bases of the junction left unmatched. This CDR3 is CASSVGQGAKGANVLTF. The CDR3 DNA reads TGTGCCAGCAGCGTAGGACAGGGGGCTAAGGGGGCCAACGTCCTGACTTTC.

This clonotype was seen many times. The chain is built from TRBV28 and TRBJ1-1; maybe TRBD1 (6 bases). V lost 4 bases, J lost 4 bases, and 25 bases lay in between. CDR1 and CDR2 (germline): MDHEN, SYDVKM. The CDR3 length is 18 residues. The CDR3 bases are TGTGCCAGCAGTTCCCCTTTGGGGGGCACCGAACGAGGCACTGAAGCTTTCTTT. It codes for CASSSPLGGTERGTEAFF.

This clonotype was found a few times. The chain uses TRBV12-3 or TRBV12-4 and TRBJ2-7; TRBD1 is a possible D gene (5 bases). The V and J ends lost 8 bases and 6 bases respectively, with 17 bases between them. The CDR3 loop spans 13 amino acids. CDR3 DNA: TGTGCCAGCTCCCTTCTGTACCAGGGCGAGCAGTACTTC. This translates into CASSLLYQGEQYF.

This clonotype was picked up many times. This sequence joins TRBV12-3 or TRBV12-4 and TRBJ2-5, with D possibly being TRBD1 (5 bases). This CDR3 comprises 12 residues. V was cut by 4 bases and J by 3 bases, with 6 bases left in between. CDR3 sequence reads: CASSSGKETQYF. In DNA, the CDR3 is TGTGCCAGCAGTTCAGGGAAAGAGACCCAGTACTTC.

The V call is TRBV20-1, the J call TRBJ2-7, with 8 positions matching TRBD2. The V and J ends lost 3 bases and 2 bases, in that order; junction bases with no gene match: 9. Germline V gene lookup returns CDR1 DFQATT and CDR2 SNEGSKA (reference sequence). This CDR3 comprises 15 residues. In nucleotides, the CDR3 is TGCAGTGCTAGGGGAGAGGGACTAGGGACCTACGAGCAGTACTTC. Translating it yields CSARGEGLGTYEQYF.

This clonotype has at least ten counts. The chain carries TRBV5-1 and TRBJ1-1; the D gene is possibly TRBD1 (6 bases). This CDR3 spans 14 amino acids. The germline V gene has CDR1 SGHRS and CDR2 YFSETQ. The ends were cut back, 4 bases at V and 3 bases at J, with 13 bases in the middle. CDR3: CASSGRRGDTEAFF. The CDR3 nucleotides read TGCGCCAGCAGCGGCAGGAGGGGGGACACTGAAGCTTTCTTT.

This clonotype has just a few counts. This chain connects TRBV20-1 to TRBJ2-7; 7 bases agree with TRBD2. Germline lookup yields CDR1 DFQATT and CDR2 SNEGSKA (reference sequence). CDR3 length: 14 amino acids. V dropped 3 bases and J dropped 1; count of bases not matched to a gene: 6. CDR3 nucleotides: TGCAGTGCTAGGGGGCCCGGGGGGTCCTACGAGCAGTACTTC. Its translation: CSARGPGGSYEQYF.

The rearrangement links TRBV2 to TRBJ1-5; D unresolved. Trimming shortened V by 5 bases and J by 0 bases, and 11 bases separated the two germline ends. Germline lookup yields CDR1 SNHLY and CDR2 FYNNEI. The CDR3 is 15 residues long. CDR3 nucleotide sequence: TGTGCCAGCAGTCGCTTGGGGATTAGCAATCAGCCCCAGCATTTT. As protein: CASSRLGISNQPQHF.